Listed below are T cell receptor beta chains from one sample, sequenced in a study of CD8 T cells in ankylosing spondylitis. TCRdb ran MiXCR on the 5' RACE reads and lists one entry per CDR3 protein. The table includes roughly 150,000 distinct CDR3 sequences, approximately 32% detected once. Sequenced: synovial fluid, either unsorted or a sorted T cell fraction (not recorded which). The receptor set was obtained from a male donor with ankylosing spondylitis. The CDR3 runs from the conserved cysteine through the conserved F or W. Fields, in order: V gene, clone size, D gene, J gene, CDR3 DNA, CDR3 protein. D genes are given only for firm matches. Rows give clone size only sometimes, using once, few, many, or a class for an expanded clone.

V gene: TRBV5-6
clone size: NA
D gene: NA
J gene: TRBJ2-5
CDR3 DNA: TGTGCCAGCAGCTTGGAGGCAGTCCAAGAGACCCAGTACTTC
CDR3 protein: CASSLEAVQETQYF

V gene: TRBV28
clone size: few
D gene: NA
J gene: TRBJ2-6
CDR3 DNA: TGTGCCAGCACCAACGTACCGACGAGGGGGGCCAACGTCCTGACTTTC
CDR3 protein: CASTNVPTRGANVLTF

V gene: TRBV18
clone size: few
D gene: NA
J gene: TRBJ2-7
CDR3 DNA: TGTGCCAGCTCACCACAGGGGCGAGGCGAGCAGTACTTC
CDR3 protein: CASSPQGRGEQYF

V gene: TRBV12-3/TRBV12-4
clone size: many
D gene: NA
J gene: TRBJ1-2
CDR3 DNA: TGTGCCAGCAGTTTGTCCGGCTCCCGGTATGGCTACACCTTC
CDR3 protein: CASSLSGSRYGYTF

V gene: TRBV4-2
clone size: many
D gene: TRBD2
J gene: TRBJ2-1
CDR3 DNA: TGTGCCAGCAGCCAAGGGGGGGGAAGGAGGGGCGCTTACAATGAGCAGTTCTTC
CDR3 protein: CASSQGGGRRGAYNEQFF

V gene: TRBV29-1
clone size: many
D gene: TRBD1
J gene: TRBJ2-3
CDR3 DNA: TGCAGCGTTATGCCCCAACAGGGGTCTAGCACAGATACGCAGTATTTT
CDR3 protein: CSVMPQQGSSTDTQYF

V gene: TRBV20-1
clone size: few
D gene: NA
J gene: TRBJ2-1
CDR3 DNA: TGCAGTGCTCTTGATAGGCCTAGCTCCTACAATGAGCAGTTCTTC
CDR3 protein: CSALDRPSSYNEQFF

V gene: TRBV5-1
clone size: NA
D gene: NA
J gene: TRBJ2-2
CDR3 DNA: TGCGCCAGCAGTTCAGACACCCTTAACACCGGGGAGCTGTTTTTT
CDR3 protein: CASSSDTLNTGELFF

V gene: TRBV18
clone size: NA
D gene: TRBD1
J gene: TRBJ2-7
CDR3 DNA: TGTGCCAGCTCACCACTAAGGACAGGCGAACAGTACTTC
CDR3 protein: CASSPLRTGEQYF

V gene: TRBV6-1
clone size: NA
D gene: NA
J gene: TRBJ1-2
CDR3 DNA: TGTGCCAGCAGTGAAGGACCCTACAGGGACGGCTACACCTTC
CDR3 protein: CASSEGPYRDGYTF

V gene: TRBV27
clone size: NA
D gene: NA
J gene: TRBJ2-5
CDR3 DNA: TGTGCCAGCATCAGTAGGTTTCCTAGTCCAACCCAAGAGACCCAGTACTTC
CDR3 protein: CASISRFPSPTQETQYF

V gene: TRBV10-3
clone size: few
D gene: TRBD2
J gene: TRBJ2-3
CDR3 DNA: TGTGCCATCAGTCAAGCGGGAGGGACCAGAGATACGCAGTATTTT
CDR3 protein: CAISQAGGTRDTQYF

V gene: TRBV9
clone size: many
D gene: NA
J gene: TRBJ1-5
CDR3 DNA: TGTGCCAGCAGCGTAGCAGGAGGCAATCAGCCCCAGCATTTT
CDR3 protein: CASSVAGGNQPQHF

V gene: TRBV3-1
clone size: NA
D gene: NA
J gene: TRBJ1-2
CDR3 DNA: TGTGCCAGCAGCTGGAACTATGGCTACACCTTC
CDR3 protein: CASSWNYGYTF

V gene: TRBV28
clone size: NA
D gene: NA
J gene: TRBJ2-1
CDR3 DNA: TGTGCCAGCAGTTTAGGGACGCGACCCTACAATGAGCAGTTCTTC
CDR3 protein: CASSLGTRPYNEQFF

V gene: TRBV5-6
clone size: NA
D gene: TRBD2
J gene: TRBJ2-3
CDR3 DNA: TGTGCCAGCAGCCTAGCGGACACAGATACGCAGTATTTT
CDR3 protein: CASSLADTDTQYF

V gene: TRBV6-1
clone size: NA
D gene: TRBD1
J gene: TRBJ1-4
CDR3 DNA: TGTGCCTCCGGACAGGGGAGGGAAAAACTGTTTTTT
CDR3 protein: CASGQGREKLFF

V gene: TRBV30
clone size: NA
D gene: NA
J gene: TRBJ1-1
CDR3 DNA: TGTGCCTGGAGGGATTATACTGAAGCTTTCTTT
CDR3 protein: CAWRDYTEAFF

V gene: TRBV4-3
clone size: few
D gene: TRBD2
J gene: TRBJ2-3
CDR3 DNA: TGCGCCAGCAGCCAAGCTAGCGGGAGGGGAACGCAGTATTTT
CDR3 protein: CASSQASGRGTQYF

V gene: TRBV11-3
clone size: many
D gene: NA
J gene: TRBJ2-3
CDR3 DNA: TGTGCCAGCAGCTTAGGCCGGAGCGCAGATACGCAGTATTTT
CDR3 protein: CASSLGRSADTQYF

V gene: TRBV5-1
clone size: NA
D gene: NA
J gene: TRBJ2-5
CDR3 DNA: TGCGCCAGCAGCTTGTTGACTTCCCAAGAGACCCAGTACTTC
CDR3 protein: CASSLLTSQETQYF

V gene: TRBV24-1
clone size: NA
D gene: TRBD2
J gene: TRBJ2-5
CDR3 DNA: TGTGCCACCAGTCCGCCTGGCGGGGGGCGAGAGACCCAGTACTTC
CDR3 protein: CATSPPGGGRETQYF

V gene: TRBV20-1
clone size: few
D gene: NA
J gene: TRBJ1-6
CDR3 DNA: TGCAGGACTAAGGGGGGGGGATCACCCCTCCACTTT
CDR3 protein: CRTKGGGSPLHF

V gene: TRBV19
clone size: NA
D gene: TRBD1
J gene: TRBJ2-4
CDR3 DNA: TGTGCCAGTAGTAAGACAGGGTCGGACATTCAGTACTTC
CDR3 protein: CASSKTGSDIQYF

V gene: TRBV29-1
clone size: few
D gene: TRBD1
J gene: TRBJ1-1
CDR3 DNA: TGCAGCGTTGAAATCGGGGGACAGGCGAGCACTGAAGCTTTCTTT
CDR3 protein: CSVEIGGQASTEAFF

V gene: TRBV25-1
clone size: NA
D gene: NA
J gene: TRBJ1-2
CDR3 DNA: TGTGCCAGCGGGGACGGGTCTGCCCCGGGCTCACTAAACTATGGCTACACCTTC
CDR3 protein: CASGDGSAPGSLNYGYTF

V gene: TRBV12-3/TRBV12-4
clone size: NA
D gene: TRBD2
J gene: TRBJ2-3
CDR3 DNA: TGTGCCAGCAGCCCCGGAGCGGGGGGGATCGATACGCAGTATTTT
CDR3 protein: CASSPGAGGIDTQYF

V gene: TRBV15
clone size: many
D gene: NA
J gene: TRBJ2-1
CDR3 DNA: TGTGCCACCAGCGGGCCCAGCGGAAAGTTTAATGAGCAGTTCTTC
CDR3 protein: CATSGPSGKFNEQFF

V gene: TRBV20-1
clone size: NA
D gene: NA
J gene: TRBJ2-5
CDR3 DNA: TGCAGTGCCGCCACCCCCCAAGAGACCCAGTACTTC
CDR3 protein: CSAATPQETQYF

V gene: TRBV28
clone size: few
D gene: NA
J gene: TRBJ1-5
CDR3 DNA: TGTGCCAGCAGAAATGGGAAGTATCAGCCCCAGCATTTT
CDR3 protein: CASRNGKYQPQHF

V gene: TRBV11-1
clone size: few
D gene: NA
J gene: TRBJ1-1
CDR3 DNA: TGTGCCAGCAGCTACGGCCCTAATCCGGGACGGCGGAACACTGAAGCTTTCTTT
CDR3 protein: CASSYGPNPGRRNTEAFF

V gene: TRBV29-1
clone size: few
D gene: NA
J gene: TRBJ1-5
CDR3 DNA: TGCAGCGTTGGGGGGGGCGATCAGCCCCAGCATTTT
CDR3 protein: CSVGGGDQPQHF

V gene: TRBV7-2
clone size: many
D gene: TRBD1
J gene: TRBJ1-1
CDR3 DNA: TGTGCCAGCAGCCCAGCGGACAGGGAGACTGAAGCTTTCTTT
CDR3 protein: CASSPADRETEAFF

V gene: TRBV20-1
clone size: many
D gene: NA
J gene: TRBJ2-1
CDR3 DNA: TGCAGTGCCACCGAAGGGGGATATGAGCAGTTCTTC
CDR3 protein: CSATEGGYEQFF

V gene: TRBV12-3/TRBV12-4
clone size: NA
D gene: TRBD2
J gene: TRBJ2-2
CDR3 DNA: TGTGCCAGCAGTTTTGGGCTAGCGGGGTTACCCGGGGAGCTGTTTTTT
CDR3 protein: CASSFGLAGLPGELFF

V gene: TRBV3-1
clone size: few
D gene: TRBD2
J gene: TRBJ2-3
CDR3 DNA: TGTGCCAGCAGCCAAGAGAGTGCGGGGGTGGGTACGCAGTATTTT
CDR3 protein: CASSQESAGVGTQYF

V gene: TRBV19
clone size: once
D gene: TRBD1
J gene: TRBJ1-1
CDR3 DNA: TGTGCCAGTCGATCTCAACCGGGACAGGGAAACACTGAAGCTTTCTTT
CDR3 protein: CASRSQPGQGNTEAFF

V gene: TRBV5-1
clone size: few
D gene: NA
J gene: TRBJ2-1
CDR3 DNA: TGCGCCAGCAGCACAAAGCGGGCCGCCTACAATGAGCAGTTCTTC
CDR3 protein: CASSTKRAAYNEQFF

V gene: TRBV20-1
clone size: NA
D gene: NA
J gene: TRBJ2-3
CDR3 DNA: TGCAGTGCTAGATGGCAGGTTAACGGGGATACGCAGTATTTT
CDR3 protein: CSARWQVNGDTQYF

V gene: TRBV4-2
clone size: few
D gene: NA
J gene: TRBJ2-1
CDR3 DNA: TGTGCCAGCAGCCAAGATAACTCAGGGGCGGGTGAGCAGTTCTTC
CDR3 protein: CASSQDNSGAGEQFF

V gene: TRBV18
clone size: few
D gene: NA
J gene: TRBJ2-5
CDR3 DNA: TGTGCCAGCTCACCTCTGGGGGCAGAGACCCAGTACTTC
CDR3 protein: CASSPLGAETQYF

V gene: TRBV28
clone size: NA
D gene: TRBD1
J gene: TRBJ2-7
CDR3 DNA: TGTGCCAGCCGAAGACAGGGCCGACCCTCCTACGAGCAGTACTTC
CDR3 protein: CASRRQGRPSYEQYF

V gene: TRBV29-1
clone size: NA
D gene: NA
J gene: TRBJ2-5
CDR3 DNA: TGCAGCGGGATCTCCGGGGTGCAACCAGAGACCCAGTACTTC
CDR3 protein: CSGISGVQPETQYF

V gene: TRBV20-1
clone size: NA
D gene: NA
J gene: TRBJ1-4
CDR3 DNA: TGCAGTGCCGTGGATCGGCGGAATGAAAAACTGTTTTTT
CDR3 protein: CSAVDRRNEKLFF

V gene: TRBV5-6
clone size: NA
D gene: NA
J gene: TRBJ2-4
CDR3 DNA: TGTGCCAGCAGCTCACTGCCCTTTATAGCCAAAAACATTCAGTACTTC
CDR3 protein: CASSSLPFIAKNIQYF

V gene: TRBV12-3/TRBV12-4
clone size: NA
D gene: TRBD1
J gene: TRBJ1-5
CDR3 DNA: TGTGCCAGCAGTCAAACAGGGGTGAATGGCAATCAGCCCCAGCATTTT
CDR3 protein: CASSQTGVNGNQPQHF

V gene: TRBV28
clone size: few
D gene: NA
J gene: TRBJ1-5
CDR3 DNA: TGTGCCAGCAGTTTTTCCAACAGGCGGCCGGCGCCCCAGCATTTT
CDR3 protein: CASSFSNRRPAPQHF

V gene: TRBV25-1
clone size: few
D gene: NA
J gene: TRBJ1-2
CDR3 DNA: TGTGCCAGCAGCGGAATGGGGCGGGCGGACTATGGCTACACCTTC
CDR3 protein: CASSGMGRADYGYTF

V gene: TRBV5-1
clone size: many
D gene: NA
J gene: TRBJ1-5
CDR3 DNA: TGCGCCAGCAGCTTGGATTTTCAGGGAGGTCAGCCCCAGCATTTT
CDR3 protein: CASSLDFQGGQPQHF

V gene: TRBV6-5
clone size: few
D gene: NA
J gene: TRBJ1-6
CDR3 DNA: TGTGCCAGCAGTTACCCCCCCGGCCGGGCCTCAAATTCACCCCTCCACTTT
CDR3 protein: CASSYPPGRASNSPLHF

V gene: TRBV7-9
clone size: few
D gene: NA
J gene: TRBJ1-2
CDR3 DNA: TGTGCCAGCAGCTACGTGGTCAGCTATGGCTACACCTTC
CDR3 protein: CASSYVVSYGYTF

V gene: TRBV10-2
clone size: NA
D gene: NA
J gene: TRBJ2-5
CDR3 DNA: TGCGCCAGCAATACAGGGAATTCAGAGACCCAGTACTTC
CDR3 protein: CASNTGNSETQYF

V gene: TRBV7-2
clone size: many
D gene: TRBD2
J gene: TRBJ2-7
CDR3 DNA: TGTGCCAGCAGCTCGAGACAAACGGGGGGCTACGAGCAGTACTTC
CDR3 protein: CASSSRQTGGYEQYF

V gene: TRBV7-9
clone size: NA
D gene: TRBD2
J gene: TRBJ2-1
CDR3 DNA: TGTGCCAGCAGCCGGGGGGGGGGTTCCTACAATGAGCAGTTCTTC
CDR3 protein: CASSRGGGSYNEQFF

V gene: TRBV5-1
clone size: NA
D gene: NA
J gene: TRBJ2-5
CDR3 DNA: TGCGCCAGCAGTCAAGGGACGGGATACCAAGAGACCCAGTACTTC
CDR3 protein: CASSQGTGYQETQYF

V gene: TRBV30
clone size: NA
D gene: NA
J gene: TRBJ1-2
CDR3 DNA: TGTGCCCGATCCCGGGACGGTAACTATGGCTACACCTTC
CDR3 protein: CARSRDGNYGYTF

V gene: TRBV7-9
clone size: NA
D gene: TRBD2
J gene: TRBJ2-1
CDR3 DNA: TGTGCCAGCAGCTTATGGACGGGAGGAGGCAATGAGCAGTTCTTC
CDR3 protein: CASSLWTGGGNEQFF

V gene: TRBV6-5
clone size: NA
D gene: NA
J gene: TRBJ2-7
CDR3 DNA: TGTGCCAGCAGCCGTCTGGGCGAGCAGTACTTC
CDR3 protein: CASSRLGEQYF

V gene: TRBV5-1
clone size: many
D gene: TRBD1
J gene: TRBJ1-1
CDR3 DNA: TGCGCCAGCAGAGACAGACAGGGGAAAGCTTTCTTT
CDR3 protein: CASRDRQGKAFF

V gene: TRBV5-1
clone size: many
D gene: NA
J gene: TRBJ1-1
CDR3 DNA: TGCGCCAGCAGCTTGGGGACCTTGAACACTGAAGCTTTCTTT
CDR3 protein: CASSLGTLNTEAFF